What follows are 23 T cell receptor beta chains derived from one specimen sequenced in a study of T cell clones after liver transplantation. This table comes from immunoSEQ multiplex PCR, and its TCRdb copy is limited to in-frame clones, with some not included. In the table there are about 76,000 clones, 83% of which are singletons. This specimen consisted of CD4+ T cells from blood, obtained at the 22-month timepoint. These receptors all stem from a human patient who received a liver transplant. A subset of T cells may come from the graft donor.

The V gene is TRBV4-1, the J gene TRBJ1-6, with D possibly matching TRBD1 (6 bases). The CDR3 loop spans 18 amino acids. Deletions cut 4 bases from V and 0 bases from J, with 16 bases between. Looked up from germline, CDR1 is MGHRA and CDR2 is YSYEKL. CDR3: CASSPGVLGSSYNSPLHF. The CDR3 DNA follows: TGCGCCAGCAGCCCAGGGGTCTTAGGGAGCTCCTATAATTCACCCCTCCACTTT.

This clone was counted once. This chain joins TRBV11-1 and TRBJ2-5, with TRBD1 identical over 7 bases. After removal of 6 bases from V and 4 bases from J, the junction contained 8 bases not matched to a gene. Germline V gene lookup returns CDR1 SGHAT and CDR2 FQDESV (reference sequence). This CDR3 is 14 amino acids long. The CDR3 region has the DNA TGTGCCAGCAGTTCGGACAGGTGGGGAGAGACCCAGTACTTC. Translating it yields CASSSDRWGETQYF. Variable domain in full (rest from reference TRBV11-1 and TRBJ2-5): EAEVAQSPRYKITEKSQAVAFWCDPISGHATLYWYRQILGQGPELLVQFQDESVVDDSQLPKDRFSAERLKGVDSTLKIQPAELGDSAMYLCASSSDRWGETQYFGPGTRLLVL.

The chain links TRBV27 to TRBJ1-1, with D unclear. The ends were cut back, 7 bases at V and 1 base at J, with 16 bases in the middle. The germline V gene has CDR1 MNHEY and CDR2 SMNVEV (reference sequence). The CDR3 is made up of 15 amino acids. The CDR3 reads CASKPTPQKNTEAFF. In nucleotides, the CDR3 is TGTGCCAGCAAGCCGACGCCCCAGAAGAACACTGAAGCTTTCTTT.

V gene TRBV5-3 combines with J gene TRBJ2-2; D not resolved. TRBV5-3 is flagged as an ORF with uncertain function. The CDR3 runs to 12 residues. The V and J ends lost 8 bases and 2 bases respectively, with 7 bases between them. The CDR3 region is CASSLNTGELFF. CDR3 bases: TGTGCCAGCAGCCTTAACACCGGGGAGCTGTTTTTT.

The CDR3 region is CASGLTPSAPVTEAFF. CDR3 DNA sequence: TGTGCTAGTGGTTTGACTCCCTCAGCCCCCGTAACTGAAGCTTTCTTT. This chain links TRBV12-5 with TRBJ1-1; D gene unclear. This CDR3 spans 16 amino acids. Germline lookup yields CDR1 LGHNT and CDR2 FRNRAP. Trimming shortened V by 2 bases and J by 5 bases, and 18 bases separated the two germline ends.

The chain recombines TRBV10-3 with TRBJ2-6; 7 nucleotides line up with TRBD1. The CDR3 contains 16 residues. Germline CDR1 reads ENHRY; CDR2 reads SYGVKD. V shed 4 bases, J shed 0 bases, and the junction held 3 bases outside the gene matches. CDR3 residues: CAISGNRGSGANVLTF. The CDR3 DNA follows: TGTGCCATCAGTGGTAACAGGGGCTCTGGGGCCAACGTCCTGACTTTC.

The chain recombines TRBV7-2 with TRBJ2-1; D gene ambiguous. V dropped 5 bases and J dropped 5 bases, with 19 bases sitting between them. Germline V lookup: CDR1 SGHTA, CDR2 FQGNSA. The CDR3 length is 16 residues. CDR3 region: CASSPLIATPNNEQFF. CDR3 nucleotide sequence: TGTGCCAGCAGCCCGCTCATAGCTACACCAAACAATGAGCAGTTCTTC.

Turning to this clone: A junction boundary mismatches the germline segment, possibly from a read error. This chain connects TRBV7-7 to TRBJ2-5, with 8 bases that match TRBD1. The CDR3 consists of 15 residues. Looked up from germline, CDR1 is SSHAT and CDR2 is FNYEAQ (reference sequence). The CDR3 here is CASSPRQGRQETQYF. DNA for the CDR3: TGTGCTAGCAGCCCCCGACAGGGGAGGCAAGAGACCCAGTACTTC.

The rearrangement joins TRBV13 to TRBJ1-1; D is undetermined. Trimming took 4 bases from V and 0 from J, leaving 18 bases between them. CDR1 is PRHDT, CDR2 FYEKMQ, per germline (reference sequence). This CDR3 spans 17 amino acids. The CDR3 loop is CASSSLWVRNMNTEAFF. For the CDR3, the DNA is TGTGCCAGCAGCTCCCTGTGGGTCAGAAACATGAACACTGAAGCTTTCTTT.

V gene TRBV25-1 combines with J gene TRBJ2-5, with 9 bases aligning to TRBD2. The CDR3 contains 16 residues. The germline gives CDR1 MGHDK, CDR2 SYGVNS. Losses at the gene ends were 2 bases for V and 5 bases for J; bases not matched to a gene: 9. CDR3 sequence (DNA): TGTGCCAGCAGTGAAAAGCTTGGCGGGGGGGCTGAGACCCAGTACTTC. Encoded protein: CASSEKLGGGAETQYF.

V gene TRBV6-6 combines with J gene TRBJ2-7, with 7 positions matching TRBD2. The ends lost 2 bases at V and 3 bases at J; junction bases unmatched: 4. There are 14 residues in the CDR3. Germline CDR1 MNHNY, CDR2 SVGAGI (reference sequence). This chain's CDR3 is CASSYRSGGYEQYF. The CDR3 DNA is TGTGCCAGCAGTTACCGATCGGGGGGCTACGAGCAGTACTTC.

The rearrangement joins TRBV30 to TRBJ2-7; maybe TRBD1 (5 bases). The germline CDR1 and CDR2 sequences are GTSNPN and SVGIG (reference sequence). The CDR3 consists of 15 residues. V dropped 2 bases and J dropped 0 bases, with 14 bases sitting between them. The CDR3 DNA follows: TGTGCCTGGAGTCCCACGACAGATTCCTCCTACGAGCAGTACTTC. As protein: CAWSPTTDSSYEQYF. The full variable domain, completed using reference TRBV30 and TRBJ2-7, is SQTIHQWPATLVQPVGSPLSLECTVEGTSNPNLYWYRQAAGRGLQLLFYSVGIGQISSEVPQNLSASRPQDRQFILSSKKLLLSDSGFYLCAWSPTTDSSYEQYFGPGTRLTVT.

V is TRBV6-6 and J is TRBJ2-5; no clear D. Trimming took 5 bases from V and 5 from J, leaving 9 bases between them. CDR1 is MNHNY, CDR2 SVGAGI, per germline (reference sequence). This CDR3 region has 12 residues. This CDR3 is CASSPGGETQYF. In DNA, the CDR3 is TGTGCCAGCAGTCCGGGTGGGGAGACCCAGTACTTC.

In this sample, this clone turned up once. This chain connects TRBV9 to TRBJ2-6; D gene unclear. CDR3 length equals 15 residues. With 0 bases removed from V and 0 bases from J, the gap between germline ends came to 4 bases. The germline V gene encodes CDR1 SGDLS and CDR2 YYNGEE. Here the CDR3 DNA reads TGTGCCAGCAGCGTAGTTTCCTCTGGGGCCAACGTCCTGACTTTC. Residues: CASSVVSSGANVLTF.

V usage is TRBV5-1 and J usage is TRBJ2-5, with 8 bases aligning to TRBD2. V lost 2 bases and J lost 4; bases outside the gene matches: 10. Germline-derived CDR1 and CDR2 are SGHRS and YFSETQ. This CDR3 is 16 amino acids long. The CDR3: CASSFTGGPSGETQYF. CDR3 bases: TGCGCCAGCAGCTTTACGGGAGGGCCCAGTGGAGAGACCCAGTACTTC.

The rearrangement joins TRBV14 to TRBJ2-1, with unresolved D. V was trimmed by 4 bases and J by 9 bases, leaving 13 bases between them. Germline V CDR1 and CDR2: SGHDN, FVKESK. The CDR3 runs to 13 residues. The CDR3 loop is CASSPRTWGEQFF. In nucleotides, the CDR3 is TGTGCCAGCAGCCCCCGTACTTGGGGTGAGCAGTTCTTC.

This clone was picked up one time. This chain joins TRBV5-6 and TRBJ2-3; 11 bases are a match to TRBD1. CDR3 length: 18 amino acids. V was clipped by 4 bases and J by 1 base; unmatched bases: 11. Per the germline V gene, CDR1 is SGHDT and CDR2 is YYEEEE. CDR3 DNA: TGTGCCAGCAGCAAGAGGACAGGGGGCGTGAGGGGCACAGATACGCAGTATTTT. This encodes CASSKRTGGVRGTDTQYF.

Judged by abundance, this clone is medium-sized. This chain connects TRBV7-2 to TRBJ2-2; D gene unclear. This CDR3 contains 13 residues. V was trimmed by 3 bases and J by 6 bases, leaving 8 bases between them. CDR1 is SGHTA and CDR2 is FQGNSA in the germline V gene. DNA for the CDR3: TGTGCCAGCAGCTTGGACCGGCCCGGGGAGCTGTTTTTT. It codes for CASSLDRPGELFF.

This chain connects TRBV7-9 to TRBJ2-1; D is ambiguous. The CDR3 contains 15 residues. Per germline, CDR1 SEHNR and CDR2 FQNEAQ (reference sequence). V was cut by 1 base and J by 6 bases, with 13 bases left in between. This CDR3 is CASSLGVGSPNEQFF. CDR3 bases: TGTGCCAGCAGCTTAGGGGTAGGGTCACCCAATGAGCAGTTCTTC.

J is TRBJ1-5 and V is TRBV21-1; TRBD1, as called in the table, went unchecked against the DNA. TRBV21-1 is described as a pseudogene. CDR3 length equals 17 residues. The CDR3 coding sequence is TGTGCCAGCAGCAAAGGGGTGTTGGGGACAGACAATCAGCCCCAGCATTTT. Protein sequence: CASSKGVLGTDNQPQHF.

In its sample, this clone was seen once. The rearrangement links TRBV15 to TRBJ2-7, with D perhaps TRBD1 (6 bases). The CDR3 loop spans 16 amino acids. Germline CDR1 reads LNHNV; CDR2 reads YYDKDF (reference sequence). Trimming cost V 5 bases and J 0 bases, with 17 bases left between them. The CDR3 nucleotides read TGTGCCACCAGCGCCTCGATGACAGGAAGCTCCTACGAGCAGTACTTC. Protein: CATSASMTGSSYEQYF.

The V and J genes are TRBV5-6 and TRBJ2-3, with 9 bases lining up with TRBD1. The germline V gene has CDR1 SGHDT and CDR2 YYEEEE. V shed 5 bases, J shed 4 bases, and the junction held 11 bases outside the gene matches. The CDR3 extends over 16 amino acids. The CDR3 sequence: CASSFATGGGSDTQYF. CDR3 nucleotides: TGTGCCAGCAGTTTCGCGACAGGGGGAGGGTCAGATACGCAGTATTTT.

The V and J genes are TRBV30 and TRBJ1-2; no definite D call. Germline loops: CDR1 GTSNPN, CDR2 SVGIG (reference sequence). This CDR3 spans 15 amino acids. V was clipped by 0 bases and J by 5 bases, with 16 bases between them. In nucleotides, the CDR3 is TGTGCCTGGAGTGTAGGAGGGAGCGGAGGATATGGCTACACCTTC. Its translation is CAWSVGGSGGYGYTF.